Listed below are T cell receptor beta chains from one sample, sequenced in a study of shared clonotypes between healthy human individuals. This table comes from immunoSEQ multiplex PCR, and its TCRdb copy is limited to in-frame clones, with some not included. This sample has hundreds of thousands of clones, with about 96% found just once. Sequencing was carried out using naive CD4+ T cells sorted from blood. These receptors were collected from a woman younger than 45 in good health. Each CDR3 is given with its conserved first and last residue. Fields, in order: J gene, D gene, V gene, CDR3 protein. A D gene is named only where the DNA matches it firmly.

j_gene: TRBJ2-1
d_gene: -
v_gene: TRBV7-3
CDR3aa: CASSSSGSGEQFF

j_gene: TRBJ2-7
d_gene: -
v_gene: TRBV12-5
CDR3aa: CASGLVPKPGTRTYEQYF

j_gene: TRBJ1-4
d_gene: -
v_gene: TRBV25-1
CDR3aa: CASSNGFGTNEKLFF

j_gene: TRBJ1-1
d_gene: -
v_gene: TRBV10-3
CDR3aa: CAISERLNTEAFF

j_gene: TRBJ2-5
d_gene: -
v_gene: TRBV6-5
CDR3aa: CASSLSYLAHQETQYF

j_gene: TRBJ2-1
d_gene: TRBD2
v_gene: TRBV7-9
CDR3aa: CASRDETSGRIF

j_gene: TRBJ2-3
d_gene: TRBD2
v_gene: TRBV5-1
CDR3aa: CASSLARDSGMGDTQYF

j_gene: TRBJ1-2
d_gene: TRBD1
v_gene: TRBV5-1
CDR3aa: CASSQSDRADYGYTF

j_gene: TRBJ1-2
d_gene: -
v_gene: TRBV20-1
CDR3aa: CSVKDRGGYTF

j_gene: TRBJ1-1
d_gene: TRBD1
v_gene: TRBV5-4
CDR3aa: CASRPGQTNTEAFF

j_gene: TRBJ2-5
d_gene: -
v_gene: TRBV5-4
CDR3aa: CASNVFQETQYF

j_gene: TRBJ2-7
d_gene: -
v_gene: TRBV6-5
CDR3aa: CASGTGYEQYF

j_gene: TRBJ2-5
d_gene: -
v_gene: TRBV10-3
CDR3aa: CAIGKETQYF

j_gene: TRBJ2-1
d_gene: TRBD2
v_gene: TRBV28
CDR3aa: CASSRTSGGYNEQFF

j_gene: TRBJ2-1
d_gene: TRBD1
v_gene: TRBV7-3
CDR3aa: CASSLFAGGSLNEQFF

j_gene: TRBJ2-4
d_gene: TRBD2
v_gene: TRBV19
CDR3aa: CASSPGLAGVFAKNIQYF

j_gene: TRBJ1-5
d_gene: -
v_gene: TRBV19
CDR3aa: CASSIGRVSGNQPQHF

j_gene: TRBJ2-7
d_gene: -
v_gene: TRBV7-9
CDR3aa: CASSRPGRSYEQYF

j_gene: TRBJ1-2
d_gene: -
v_gene: TRBV5-8
CDR3aa: CASSLLGGYGYTF

j_gene: TRBJ2-6
d_gene: -
v_gene: TRBV7-2
CDR3aa: CASSLPGLRGSLGANVLTF

j_gene: TRBJ2-7
d_gene: -
v_gene: TRBV27
CDR3aa: CASSLSAGFPLEQYF

j_gene: TRBJ1-1
d_gene: TRBD1
v_gene: TRBV19
CDR3aa: CASRLGQGYTEAFF

j_gene: TRBJ1-2
d_gene: -
v_gene: TRBV30
CDR3aa: CAWSVIVNGGYTF

j_gene: TRBJ2-7
d_gene: -
v_gene: TRBV28
CDR3aa: CASSSGVPYEQYF

j_gene: TRBJ2-4
d_gene: TRBD2
v_gene: TRBV2
CDR3aa: CASSEGGLAGSKNIQYF

j_gene: TRBJ2-3
d_gene: TRBD1
v_gene: TRBV29-1
CDR3aa: CSVEMTGLKSDTQYF

j_gene: TRBJ2-3
d_gene: -
v_gene: TRBV7-2
CDR3aa: CASSQGGLGSTDTQYF

j_gene: TRBJ2-1
d_gene: -
v_gene: TRBV11-2
CDR3aa: CASRSTWSSYNEQFF

j_gene: TRBJ1-1
d_gene: -
v_gene: TRBV28
CDR3aa: CASSFFGRTEAFF

j_gene: TRBJ2-5
d_gene: TRBD1
v_gene: TRBV13
CDR3aa: CASSPGGPAETQYF

j_gene: TRBJ2-1
d_gene: -
v_gene: TRBV6-6
CDR3aa: CASSQQKGSYNEQFF

j_gene: TRBJ1-1
d_gene: -
v_gene: TRBV6-5
CDR3aa: CASKGVRDTEAFF

j_gene: TRBJ2-7
d_gene: TRBD1
v_gene: TRBV11-1
CDR3aa: CASSSGQGPYEQYF

j_gene: TRBJ1-4
d_gene: TRBD1
v_gene: TRBV27
CDR3aa: CASSFVPGQGSEKLFF

j_gene: TRBJ1-5
d_gene: -
v_gene: TRBV19
CDR3aa: CASTVRGPNQPQHF

j_gene: TRBJ2-7
d_gene: TRBD2
v_gene: TRBV4-1
CDR3aa: CASSQEEYRTSGSYEQYF

j_gene: TRBJ2-7
d_gene: TRBD1
v_gene: TRBV7-4
CDR3aa: CASSLDRGQYEQYF

j_gene: -
d_gene: -
v_gene: TRBV5-1
CDR3aa: CASSLVIGSVPDEQYF

j_gene: TRBJ1-2
d_gene: TRBD1
v_gene: TRBV5-1
CDR3aa: CASSPDRGHGYTF

j_gene: TRBJ2-2
d_gene: TRBD1
v_gene: TRBV4-1
CDR3aa: CASSQEGTGISTGELFF

j_gene: TRBJ2-1
d_gene: TRBD1
v_gene: TRBV7-2
CDR3aa: CASSQGTGAQTGEQFF

j_gene: TRBJ2-2
d_gene: TRBD2
v_gene: TRBV19
CDR3aa: CASSSRLAGVSGELFF